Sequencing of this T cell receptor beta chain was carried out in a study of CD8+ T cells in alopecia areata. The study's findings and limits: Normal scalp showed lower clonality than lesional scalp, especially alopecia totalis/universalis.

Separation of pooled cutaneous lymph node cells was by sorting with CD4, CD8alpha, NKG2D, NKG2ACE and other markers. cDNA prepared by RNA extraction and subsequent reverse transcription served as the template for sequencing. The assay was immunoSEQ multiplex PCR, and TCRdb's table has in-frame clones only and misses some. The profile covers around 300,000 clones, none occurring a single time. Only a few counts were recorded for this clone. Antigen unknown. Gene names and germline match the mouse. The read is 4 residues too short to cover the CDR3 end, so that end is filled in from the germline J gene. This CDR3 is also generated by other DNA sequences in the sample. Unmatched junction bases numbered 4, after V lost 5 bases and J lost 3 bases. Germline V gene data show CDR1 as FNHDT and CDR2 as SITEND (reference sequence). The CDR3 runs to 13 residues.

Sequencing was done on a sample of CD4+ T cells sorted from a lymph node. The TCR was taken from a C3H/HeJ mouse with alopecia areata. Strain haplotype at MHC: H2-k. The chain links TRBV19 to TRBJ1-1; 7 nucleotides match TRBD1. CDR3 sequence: CASSRQGDTEVFF. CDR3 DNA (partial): TGTGCCAGCAGCCGACAGGGAGACACA.